This T cell receptor (beta chain) comes out of a study of T-cell reconstitution after alpha-beta-depleted transplantation in children. Preparation of the TCRbeta library used unique molecular identifiers. TCRdb re-analysed the PCR reads in MiXCR, keeping a single row per CDR3 protein. The sample contains some 590,000 distinct CDR3 sequences, about 10% of which appear only once. This clonotype was seen a few times. Germline-derived CDR1 and CDR2 are SQVTM and ANQGSEA. Trimming took off 6 bases at V and 5 bases at J, with 14 bases between the two ends. This CDR3 is 13 amino acids long. This sequence joins TRBV29-1 and TRBJ2-1; tentatively, D is TRBD2 (5 bases). The sequence came from a human donor who donated a stem cell graft to a child with acute myeloid leukemia. Sequenced here: PBMCs from the stem cell graft donor, sampled from the stem cell graft. Here the CDR3 DNA reads TGCAGCGTGAACAGACTAAGGGACAATGAGCAGTTCTTC. Its translation: CSVNRLRDNEQFF.